The 22 T cell receptor beta chains listed next were all sequenced from one sample in a study of T-cell reconstitution after alpha-beta-depleted transplantation in children. As it was prepared, the TCRbeta library received unique molecular identifiers. TCRdb itself ran the PCR reads through MiXCR, one entry per CDR3 protein. The sample includes under 150,000 distinct CDR3 sequences, about 9.6% of them seen just once. The material sequenced was PBMCs, mostly from graft donor cells, taken 180 days after TCRalphabeta/CD19-depleted stem cell transplant. The origin of the receptors is a girl less than two years old who had a stem cell transplant for combined immunodeficiency, so the T cells may come from the graft donor.

This clonotype was seen a few times. V and J are TRBV20-1 and TRBJ1-1; D is undetermined. The CDR3 has 14 residues. Germline CDR1 reads DFQATT; CDR2 reads SNEGSKA (reference sequence). Trimming shortened V by 5 bases and J by 0 bases, and 13 bases separated the two germline ends. The CDR3 region is CSALVWGMNTEAFF. Written as DNA, the CDR3 is TGCAGTGCTTTAGTCTGGGGAATGAACACTGAAGCTTTCTTT.

In this sample, this clonotype turned up a few times. The J gene is TRBJ2-1, the V gene TRBV19, with 7 positions matching TRBD2. The CDR3 consists of 18 residues. Germline CDR1 LNHDA, CDR2 SQIVND (reference sequence). Unmatched junction bases numbered 12, after V lost 2 bases and J lost 2 bases. The CDR3 region is CASSIKGWGGPPYNEQFF. CDR3 in DNA: TGTGCCAGTAGTATAAAGGGCTGGGGGGGACCGCCCTACAATGAGCAGTTCTTC.

This clonotype appeared a few times. V and J are TRBV20-1 and TRBJ2-7, with TRBD2 matching over 8 bases. The CDR3 contains 15 residues. The V gene's germline CDR1 is DFQATT and CDR2 SNEGSKA (reference sequence). Germline trimming cut 3 bases from V and 5 bases from J; bases unmatched to any gene: 12. The CDR3 sequence is CSARERTSQIHEQYF. CDR3 DNA: TGCAGTGCTAGGGAAAGGACTAGCCAAATACACGAGCAGTACTTC.

The V call is TRBV12-3 or TRBV12-4, the J call TRBJ2-1; D might be TRBD2 (6 bases). V was cut by 2 bases and J by 6 bases, with 17 bases left in between. This CDR3 is 16 amino acids long. The CDR3 region has the DNA TGTGCCAGCAGTTTAAGGGCAGGGCTGGGGGGCAATGAGCAGTTCTTC. Amino acid sequence: CASSLRAGLGGNEQFF.

This clonotype has at least ten counts. This rearrangement joins TRBV10-3 to TRBJ2-4; 9 bases map to TRBD1. Germline lookup yields CDR1 ENHRY and CDR2 SYGVKD. There are 16 residues in the CDR3. V shed 2 bases and J 6 bases; nucleotides not matched to a gene: 8. Here the CDR3 reads CAISEVSGQGSNIQYF. CDR3 sequence (DNA): TGTGCCATCAGTGAGGTGTCGGGACAGGGCTCAAACATTCAGTACTTC.

The chain is built from TRBV20-1 and TRBJ2-5; D possibly uses TRBD1 or TRBD2 (6 bases each). Germline loops: CDR1 DFQATT, CDR2 SNEGSKA (reference sequence). This CDR3 spans 13 amino acids. V was clipped by 2 bases and J by 5 bases, with 12 bases between them. The DNA of the CDR3 is TGCAGTGCTAGAAGGGGGGCCAGGGAGACCCAGTACTTC. Protein sequence: CSARRGARETQYF.

This clonotype was counted a few times. The chain recombines TRBV7-9 with TRBJ2-7, with 9 bases matching TRBD1. The CDR3 is 15 residues long. Losses at the gene ends were 1 base for V and 9 bases for J; bases not matched to a gene: 10. Looked up from germline, CDR1 is SEHNR and CDR2 is FQNEAQ (reference sequence). CDR3 sequence reads: CASSLGDRDREAQYF. CDR3 DNA sequence: TGTGCCAGCAGCTTAGGTGACCGGGACAGGGAAGCGCAGTACTTC.

A few counts support this clonotype. V is TRBV27 and J is TRBJ2-1; 10 bases fit TRBD1. J lost 0 bases, V lost 4 bases, and 9 bases had no gene match. In germline, CDR1 is MNHEY, CDR2 SMNVEV (reference sequence). CDR3 length equals 18 residues. The CDR3 region is CASSSDRGLLFSYNEQFF. CDR3 nucleotide sequence: TGTGCCAGCAGTTCCGACAGGGGGCTTCTTTTCTCCTACAATGAGCAGTTCTTC.

This clonotype was counted only a few times. The rearrangement links TRBV4-3 to TRBJ1-1; TRBD1 might be the D (5 bases). The CDR3 spans 13 residues. Trimming removed 0 bases at V and 11 bases at J, with 13 bases between. Germline assignment: CDR1 LGHNA and CDR2 YSLEER. CDR3 nucleotides: TGCGCCAGCAGCCAAGAAACAGGCTTAACGGCTTTCTTT. This gives the protein CASSQETGLTAFF.

This clonotype was recorded many times. V is TRBV7-2 and J is TRBJ2-1; no clear D. Trimming removed 2 bases at V and 4 bases at J, with 12 bases between. CDR1 and CDR2 from the germline V gene are SGHTA and FQGNSA. CDR3 length: 15 residues. DNA of the CDR3: TGTGCCAGCAGCTTACTTTACAGCTTTTACAATGAGCAGTTCTTC. It specifies CASSLLYSFYNEQFF.

This clonotype turned up a few times. J is TRBJ2-7 and V is TRBV5-1; D gene ambiguous. The CDR3 is 15 amino acids. Germline V lookup: CDR1 SGHRS, CDR2 YFSETQ. The ends were cut back, 2 bases at V and 2 bases at J, with 14 bases in the middle. The chain's CDR3 is CASSFTEGWAYEQYF. DNA of the CDR3: TGCGCCAGCAGCTTCACTGAAGGGTGGGCCTACGAGCAGTACTTC.

Remarks on this clonotype: A much larger clonotype is one base distant, so this may be a read error. The J gene is TRBJ2-7, the V gene TRBV12-3 or TRBV12-4; 8 bases line up with TRBD1. This CDR3 comprises 13 residues. CDR3 DNA sequence: TGTGCCAGCAGTCTCGGACAGGGCAACGAGCAGAACTTC. Its translation is CASSLGQGNEQNF.

The V gene is TRBV6-5, the J gene TRBJ1-3, with 10 bases aligning to TRBD1. Per the germline V gene, CDR1 is MNHEY and CDR2 is SVGAGI. The CDR3 loop spans 15 amino acids. Losses at the gene ends were 3 bases for V and 7 bases for J; bases not matched to a gene: 6. This CDR3 reads CASSYTTGGWNTIYF. In DNA, the CDR3 is TGTGCCAGCAGTTATACGACAGGGGGCTGGAACACCATATATTTT.

The chain links TRBV20-1 to TRBJ2-5; TRBD2 aligns across 11 bases. The germline V gene encodes CDR1 DFQATT and CDR2 SNEGSKA (reference sequence). The V segment lost 2 bases and the J segment 3 bases; nucleotides outside the gene matches: 5. The CDR3 sequence is 15 residues long. The CDR3 DNA reads TGCAGTGCTAGACGTAGCGGGAGGGCCAAAGAGACCCAGTACTTC. Protein: CSARRSGRAKETQYF.

This clonotype was found a few times. The chain joins TRBV5-6 to TRBJ1-5; D is perhaps TRBD1 (6 bases). V shed 0 bases and J shed 4 bases, with 11 bases lying between them. This CDR3 spans 15 amino acids. Looked up from germline, CDR1 is SGHDT and CDR2 is YYEEEE. The CDR3 sequence: CASSLAGAQNQPQHF. The DNA of the CDR3 is TGTGCCAGCAGCTTGGCAGGGGCGCAGAATCAGCCCCAGCATTTT.

The rearrangement links TRBV5-5 to TRBJ1-4, with a possible D match to TRBD1 (5 bases). The CDR3 sequence is 16 residues long. From germline, CDR1 is SGHKS and CDR2 YYEKEE (reference sequence). The germline V and J ends were trimmed by 0 bases and 0 bases, with 9 bases remaining between them. The CDR3 nucleotides read TGTGCCAGCAGCTTGGTAGGGGTTTCAACTAATGAAAAACTGTTTTTT. As protein: CASSLVGVSTNEKLFF.

This clonotype was seen a handful of times. The CDR3 DNA sequence: TGTGCCAGCAGTTTTGGACTAGCTCCTCGATCGGATACGCAGTATTTT. It is translated as CASSFGLAPRSDTQYF. The V call is TRBV12-3 or TRBV12-4, the J call TRBJ2-3, with TRBD2 matching 8 bases. The CDR3 totals 16 residues. V shed 3 bases, J shed 6 bases, and the junction held 11 bases outside the gene matches.

The chain carries TRBV7-2 and TRBJ2-7, with D possibly being TRBD1 (5 bases). Germline CDR1 and CDR2: SGHTA and FQGNSA. Trimming took off 5 bases at V and 2 bases at J, with 13 bases between the two ends. CDR3 length equals 14 residues. Here the CDR3 reads CASSLHKGPYEQYF. CDR3 bases: TGTGCCAGCAGCCTCCACAAGGGGCCCTACGAGCAGTACTTC.

This clonotype was observed a few times. Compared with germline, one end of the junction differs, possibly owing to a read error. The rearrangement joins TRBV20-1 to TRBJ2-5; 8 positions match TRBD2. This CDR3 contains 12 residues. The germline V gene encodes CDR1 DFQATT and CDR2 SNEGSKA (reference sequence). CDR3 sequence: CSARAPGGPSNF. The CDR3 DNA sequence: TGCAGTGCTAGAGCTCCGGGAGGGCCCTCGAACTTC.

About this clonotype: A clone one base away is much larger, so this may be a read error. The genes are TRBV27 and TRBJ2-3, with 10 bases identical to TRBD2. Trimming at V came to 5 bases and at J to 2 bases, leaving 7 bases not matched to a gene. CDR1 is MNHEY, CDR2 SMNVEV, per germline (reference sequence). This CDR3 has 16 amino acids. CDR3 loop: CASSLLAGINTDTQYF. The CDR3 coding sequence is TGTGCCAGCAGTCTACTAGCGGGGATCAACACAGATACGCAGTATTTT.

The J gene is TRBJ2-5, the V gene TRBV12-3 or TRBV12-4; 7 nucleotides agree with TRBD2. V shed 5 bases, J shed 7 bases, and the junction held 7 bases outside the gene matches. CDR3 length: 13 residues. The CDR3 nucleotides are TGTGCCAGCAGTCCCGTTGGGGGGGGGACCCAGTACTTC. This codes for CASSPVGGGTQYF.

This clonotype was seen only a few times. The chain combines TRBV28 with TRBJ2-3; 8 positions match TRBD1. The CDR3 spans 13 residues. CDR1 MDHEN and CDR2 SYDVKM come from the germline V gene. CDR3 sequence (DNA): TGTGCTGCCCGGACAGGGCGGCCAGATACGCAGTATTTT. Its protein product is CAARTGRPDTQYF.